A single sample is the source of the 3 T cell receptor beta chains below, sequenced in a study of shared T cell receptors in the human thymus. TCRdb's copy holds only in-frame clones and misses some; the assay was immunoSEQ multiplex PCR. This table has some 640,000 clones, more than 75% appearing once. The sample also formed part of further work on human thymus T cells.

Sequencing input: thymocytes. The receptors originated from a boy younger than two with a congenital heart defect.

CDR3 residues: CASSQASQGGKGYTF. For the CDR3, the DNA is TGCGCCAGCAGCCAAGCCTCACAGGGTGGGAAAGGCTACACCTTC. The chain couples TRBV4-3 to TRBJ1-2; perhaps TRBD1 as D (6 bases). The CDR3 spans 15 residues. The germline V and J ends were trimmed by 1 base and 8 bases, with 17 bases remaining between them. CDR1 is LGHNA, CDR2 YSLEER, per germline.

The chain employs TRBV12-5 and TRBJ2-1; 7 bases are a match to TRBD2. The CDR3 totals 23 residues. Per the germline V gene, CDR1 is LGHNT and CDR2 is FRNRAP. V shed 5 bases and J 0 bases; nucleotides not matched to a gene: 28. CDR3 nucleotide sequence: TGTGCTAGTGGTACCTCCTGGGCGGGAGATCCCCCTCGTGGCTCAAGCTCCTACAATGAGCAGTTCTTC. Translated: CASGTSWAGDPPRGSSSYNEQFF.

The CDR3 loop is CASSLDWRTRLTDTQYF. The CDR3 bases are TGTGCCAGCAGTTTGGATTGGCGGACTAGGCTCACAGATACGCAGTATTTT. The chain links TRBV27 to TRBJ2-3; 7 nucleotides match TRBD2. There are 17 residues in the CDR3. The germline gives CDR1 MNHEY, CDR2 SMNVEV (reference sequence). V lost 3 bases and J lost 2; bases outside the gene matches: 11.